The 21 T cell receptor beta chains listed next were all sequenced from one sample in a study of post-analysis software for immune sequencing data. Unique-molecular-identifier-tagged TCR beta cDNA libraries were used. TCRdb passed the PCR reads through MiXCR, listing each CDR3 protein once. This sample has hundreds of thousands of distinct CDR3 sequences, with 25% to 30% found just once. Study-level findings and limits: Among 5 or 6 TRBV segments more frequent in patients than controls were TRBV5-6, TRBV5-1 and TRBV20-1.

No antigen has been assigned to these receptors. The sample consisted of blood. These receptors were collected from a girl aged 5-17 years with multiple sclerosis.

The chain uses TRBV2 and TRBJ1-6; D may be TRBD1 (6 bases). Trimming removed 8 bases at V and 6 bases at J, with 17 bases between. The CDR3 loop spans 15 amino acids. CDR1 and CDR2 from the germline V gene are SNHLY and FYNNEI. The CDR3 nucleotides read TGTGCCAGCGAGTTCTCCCGGACAGTTAATTCACCCCTCCACTTT. It codes for CASEFSRTVNSPLHF. Looking up the rest from reference TRBV2 and TRBJ1-6 gives the full variable domain: EPEVTQTPSHQVTQMGQEVILRCVPISNHLYFYWYRQILGQKVEFLVSFYNNEISEKSEIFDDQFSVERPDGSNFTLKIRSTKLEDSAMYFCASEFSRTVNSPLHFGNGTRLTVT.

The chain is built from TRBV28 and TRBJ2-1, with D possibly TRBD1 on 6 matching bases. Looked up from germline, CDR1 is MDHEN and CDR2 is SYDVKM. This CDR3 contains 15 residues. V was shortened by 6 bases and J by 2 bases, with 14 bases between the two germline ends. As DNA, the CDR3 is TGTGCCAGCAGGACCCCGGGACACCCCTACAATGAGCAGTTCTTC. Amino acid sequence: CASRTPGHPYNEQFF.

This rearrangement joins TRBV12-3 or TRBV12-4 to TRBJ2-1; 7 nucleotides align to TRBD2. The CDR3 has 15 amino acids. The V segment lost 6 bases and the J segment 4 bases; nucleotides outside the gene matches: 9. This CDR3 is CASSPNLAVYNEQFF. The DNA of the CDR3 is TGTGCCAGCAGCCCAAACCTAGCGGTGTACAATGAGCAGTTCTTC.

This clonotype appeared a few times. The chain employs TRBV27 and TRBJ2-1; the match to TRBD2 covers 8 bases. Trimming took 2 bases from V and 2 from J; bases not matched to a gene: 2. The CDR3 covers 15 residues. CDR1 is MNHEY and CDR2 is SMNVEV in the germline V gene (reference sequence). The CDR3 protein is CASSLGGRPYNEQFF. The CDR3 DNA sequence: TGTGCCAGCAGTTTAGGCGGGAGGCCCTACAATGAGCAGTTCTTC.

This clonotype occurred a few times. The V call is TRBV2, the J call TRBJ2-5; no firm D call. The DNA end is more similar to TRBJ2-7, so the J call may be wrong. Germline lookup yields CDR1 SNHLY and CDR2 FYNNEI. This CDR3 has 13 amino acids. CDR3 sequence reads: CASSGRPLGEQYF. CDR3 bases: TGTGCCAGCAGTGGTCGGCCCCTGGGCGAGCAGTACTTC.

In its sample, this clonotype was seen a few times. This chain connects TRBV27 to TRBJ2-7; D gene uncertain. V was trimmed by 7 bases and J by 5 bases, leaving 18 bases between them. Germline V gene lookup returns CDR1 MNHEY and CDR2 SMNVEV (reference sequence). This CDR3 spans 14 amino acids. The CDR3 loop is CASTDGLPLNEQYF. In nucleotides, the CDR3 is TGTGCCAGCACTGACGGCCTGCCTTTGAACGAGCAGTACTTC.

V usage is TRBV7-8 and J usage is TRBJ2-7; TRBD2 matches 9 bases. From germline, CDR1 is SGHVS and CDR2 FQNEAQ. With V trimmed by 5 bases and J by 2 bases, 4 bases remained unmatched. The CDR3 covers 14 residues. DNA for the CDR3: TGTGCCAGCAGCCCCAGCGGGAGGCCCTACGAGCAGTACTTC. It codes for CASSPSGRPYEQYF.

Points on this clonotype: This may be a read error, as it is one base from a much larger clone. The genes are TRBV6-4 and TRBJ2-1; 7 nucleotides agree with TRBD1. Losses at the gene ends were 8 bases for V and 6 bases for J; bases not matched to a gene: 10. Germline values: CDR1 MRHNA, CDR2 SNTAGT. The CDR3 sequence is 14 residues long. The CDR3 loop reads CASQQGWGSNEQFF. In DNA form, the CDR3 reads TGTGCCAGCCAACAGGGGTGGGGAAGCAATGAGCAGTTCTTC.

This clonotype was counted a few times. The chain has TRBV6-5 and TRBJ2-1; D remains unclear. The V and J ends lost 7 bases and 6 bases respectively, with 7 bases between them. Germline assignment: CDR1 MNHEY and CDR2 SVGAGI. This CDR3 is built from 11 residues. CDR3 nucleotide sequence: TGTGCCAGCACCACGACCAATGAGCAGTTCTTC. It specifies CASTTTNEQFF.

In this sample, this clonotype turned up many times. The chain uses TRBV20-1 and TRBJ1-2; maybe TRBD1 (5 bases). This CDR3 spans 13 amino acids. The ends were cut back, 6 bases at V and 4 bases at J, with 15 bases in the middle. Germline CDR1 is DFQATT and CDR2 is SNEGSKA (reference sequence). DNA for the CDR3: TGCAGTGCAGTCCGGGGCGGTCCCTATGGCTACACCTTC. Amino acid sequence: CSAVRGGPYGYTF.

The rearrangement links TRBV20-1 to TRBJ2-5, with 12 bases that match TRBD2. Germline V gives CDR1 DFQATT, CDR2 SNEGSKA (reference sequence). V gave up 5 bases and J gave up 11 bases; unmatched junction bases: 12. The CDR3 runs 14 residues. CDR3 amino acids: CSAGRTSGVYEQYF. The CDR3 region has the DNA TGCAGTGCTGGCCGGACTAGCGGGGTTTATGAGCAGTACTTC.

The rearrangement joins TRBV4-1 to TRBJ2-2; 8 bases map to TRBD2. With 0 bases clipped from V and 7 bases from J, the junction kept 10 bases outside the gene matches. This CDR3 has 17 residues. Germline V gene lookup returns CDR1 MGHRA and CDR2 YSYEKL. In nucleotides, the CDR3 is TGCGCCAGCAGCCAAGAGTATGCGGGGGGCCGCGGCGGGGAGCTGTTTTTT. Protein: CASSQEYAGGRGGELFF.

This clonotype was observed a handful of times. The chain uses TRBV5-1 and TRBJ2-3, with D tentatively TRBD1 or TRBD2 (5 bases each). Germline CDR1 and CDR2: SGHRS and YFSETQ. The V end was cut by 2 bases, the J end by 6 bases, with 19 bases between. The CDR3 sequence is 16 residues long. The CDR3 protein is CASSFGPGPQGDTQYF. The CDR3 DNA reads TGCGCCAGCAGCTTTGGCCCGGGACCCCAAGGGGATACGCAGTATTTT.

This clonotype was found many times. This chain connects TRBV4-2 to TRBJ2-5, with D perhaps matching TRBD1 or TRBD2 (5 bases each). The CDR3 is 14 amino acids. V dropped 4 bases and J dropped 5 bases, with 14 bases sitting between them. CDR1 and CDR2 (germline): LGHNA, YNFKEQ. CDR3 in amino acids: CASSPGRAGETQYF. The CDR3, as DNA: TGTGCCAGCAGCCCGGGACGGGCAGGGGAGACCCAGTACTTC.

A few counts support this clonotype. The genes are TRBV28 and TRBJ2-5, with 8 nucleotides matching TRBD1. Per the germline V gene, CDR1 is MDHEN and CDR2 is SYDVKM. This CDR3 region has 15 residues. V dropped 1 base and J dropped 6; count of bases not matched to a gene: 7. For the CDR3, the DNA is TGTGCCAGCAGTTTATCTCAGGGGGCCGGGAAGACCCAGTACTTC. Encoded protein: CASSLSQGAGKTQYF.

Comment on this clonotype: Given a much more abundant clone one base away, this may be a read error. This chain links TRBV29-1 with TRBJ2-7; TRBD1 agrees at 8 bases. Germline V CDR1 and CDR2: SQVTM, ANQGSEA. V gave up 3 bases and J gave up 7 bases; unmatched junction bases: 11. This CDR3 spans 14 amino acids. The CDR3 loop reads CSVDPRQGTREQYF. The CDR3 nucleotides are TGCAGCGTTGACCCGAGACAGGGGACGCGGGAGCAGTACTTC.

The rearrangement joins TRBV28 to TRBJ1-2; unclear D gene. V lost 3 bases to trimming and J lost 8 bases, with 13 bases between them. Looked up from germline, CDR1 is MDHEN and CDR2 is SYDVKM. The CDR3 covers 13 residues. CDR3 in amino acids: CASSFSMGEGYTF. The CDR3 bases are TGTGCCAGCAGTTTTAGTATGGGTGAAGGCTACACCTTC.

V and J are TRBV20-1 and TRBJ2-1, with 8 bases fitting TRBD2. The CDR3 extends over 14 amino acids. Germline V gene data show CDR1 as DFQATT and CDR2 as SNEGSKA (reference sequence). The V gene end was trimmed by 3 bases and the J gene end by 3 bases; junction bases not matched to a gene: 4. CDR3 bases: TGCAGTGCTAGGGGACTAGACAACTACAATGAGCAGTTCTTC. This encodes CSARGLDNYNEQFF.

The chain couples TRBV29-1 to TRBJ2-3; D perhaps matches TRBD2 (6 bases). Trimming took off 3 bases at V and 3 bases at J, with 16 bases between the two ends. The CDR3 length is 15 residues. The germline V gene has CDR1 SQVTM and CDR2 ANQGSEA. The CDR3 nucleotides are TGCAGCGTTGACCCCCTAGCGCCCGGGACAGATACGCAGTATTTT. Protein sequence: CSVDPLAPGTDTQYF.

This clonotype was recorded a few times. The rearrangement links TRBV11-1 to TRBJ2-5; D is undetermined. The germline V gene encodes CDR1 SGHAT and CDR2 FQDESV (reference sequence). The CDR3 contains 15 residues. Trimming cost V 5 bases and J 4 bases, with 17 bases left between them. The CDR3 sequence is CASSRRTARGETQYF. The CDR3 region has the DNA TGTGCCAGCAGCCGGCGGACCGCCCGCGGAGAGACCCAGTACTTC. Drawing the rest from reference TRBV11-1 and TRBJ2-5, the complete variable domain is EAEVAQSPRYKITEKSQAVAFWCDPISGHATLYWYRQILGQGPELLVQFQDESVVDDSQLPKDRFSAERLKGVDSTLKIQPAELGDSAMYLCASSRRTARGETQYFGPGTRLLVL.

This clonotype has a handful of counts. The rearrangement links TRBV10-3 to TRBJ2-3, with D possibly matching TRBD2 (7 bases). CDR3 size: 16 residues. Germline loops: CDR1 ENHRY, CDR2 SYGVKD. Trimming took off 5 bases at V and 6 bases at J, with 21 bases between the two ends. CDR3: CAISSGGPQMLDTQYF. The CDR3 DNA is TGTGCCATCAGTTCCGGGGGGCCCCAGATGTTGGATACGCAGTATTTT.